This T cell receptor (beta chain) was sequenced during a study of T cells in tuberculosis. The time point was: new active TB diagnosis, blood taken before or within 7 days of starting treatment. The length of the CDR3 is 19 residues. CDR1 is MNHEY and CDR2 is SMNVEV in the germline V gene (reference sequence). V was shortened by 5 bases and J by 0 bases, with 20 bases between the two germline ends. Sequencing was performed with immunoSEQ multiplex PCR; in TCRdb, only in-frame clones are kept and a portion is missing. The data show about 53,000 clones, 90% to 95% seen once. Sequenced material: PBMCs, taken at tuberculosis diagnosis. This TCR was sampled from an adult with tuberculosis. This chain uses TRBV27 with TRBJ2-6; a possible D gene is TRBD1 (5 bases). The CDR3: CASSRRPAGLSSGANVLTF. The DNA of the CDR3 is TGTGCCAGCAGTCGCCGCCCGGCAGGGCTTAGCTCTGGGGCCAACGTCCTGACTTTC.